These T cell receptor beta chains were read from a single sample in a study of T cells in Graves' hyperthyroidism and ophthalmopathy. From the multiplex PCR reads, TCRdb called clonotypes with MiXCR, one entry per CDR3 protein. The profile covers 500,000 to 600,000 distinct CDR3 sequences, with around 17% appearing a single time and around a sixth taken by the ten largest. Sequenced material: blood. Receptors were obtained from a woman aged 18-29 years with Graves' hyperthyroidism. CDR3s include the opening cysteine and the closing phenylalanine or tryptophan. The order of the fields is clone size, V gene, J gene, D gene, CDR3 protein, CDR3 DNA. A D gene is named only where the DNA matches it firmly. Clone size, where shown, is once, few, many, or a class for clones that have expanded.

many	TRBV9	TRBJ2-7	-	CASSVEGDRLTSYEQYF	TGTGCCAGCAGCGTAGAGGGAGACAGGCTAACGAGCTACGAGCAGTACTTC
-	TRBV7-2	TRBJ1-6	-	CASCRSSYNSPLHF	TGTGCCAGCTGTCGAAGCTCCTATAATTCACCCCTCCACTTT
-	TRBV15	TRBJ2-1	TRBD2	CATGQERRERDEQFF	TGTGCCACCGGCCAGGAGCGGCGGGAGAGAGATGAGCAGTTCTTC
many	TRBV3-1	TRBJ1-4	-	CASSNTGFNEKLFF	TGTGCCAGCAGCAACACGGGATTCAATGAAAAACTGTTTTTT
many	TRBV12-5	TRBJ1-5	-	CASDIPGPYSNQPQHF	TGTGCTAGTGACATCCCAGGTCCTTATAGCAATCAGCCCCAGCATTTT
few	TRBV5-8	TRBJ2-7	-	CASSFVKIRDTPYEQYF	TGTGCCAGCAGCTTCGTAAAGATCCGGGACACTCCCTACGAGCAGTACTTC
few	TRBV7-2	TRBJ1-6	-	CASSLDSWGSPLHF	TGTGCCAGCAGCTTGGACTCATGGGGTTCACCCCTCCACTTT
-	TRBV19	TRBJ2-2	-	CASSIEGGVGELFF	TGTGCCAGTAGTATAGAGGGTGGAGTGGGGGAGCTGTTTTTT
many	TRBV20-1	TRBJ2-5	TRBD2	CSASDLAGAETQYF	TGCAGTGCTAGCGATCTAGCGGGCGCAGAGACCCAGTACTTC
few	TRBV11-2	TRBJ2-2	-	CASSLGASSGELFF	TGTGCCAGCAGCCTTGGGGCTAGCTCCGGGGAGCTGTTTTTT
few	TRBV29-1	TRBJ1-1	-	CSAPGTQLGTEAFF	TGCAGCGCTCCCGGGACTCAGCTGGGCACTGAAGCTTTCTTT
-	TRBV15	TRBJ1-2	TRBD1	CATSRDVTGTEGYTF	TGTGCCACCAGCAGAGACGTCACCGGGACAGAGGGCTACACCTTC
many	TRBV20-1	TRBJ2-3	TRBD1	CSATGTGSTDTQYF	TGCAGTGCGACCGGGACAGGGAGCACAGATACGCAGTATTTT
few	TRBV10-3	TRBJ2-1	TRBD2	CAISERPSGRTYNEQFF	TGTGCCATCAGTGAGAGGCCTAGCGGGAGAACATACAATGAGCAGTTCTTC
many	TRBV11-2	TRBJ2-2	TRBD2	CASSLVLAGVDTGELFF	TGTGCCAGCAGCTTAGTTTTAGCGGGAGTCGATACCGGGGAGCTGTTTTTT
few	TRBV7-2	TRBJ2-1	TRBD2	CASSPLAGYSSYNEQFF	TGTGCCAGCAGCCCATTAGCGGGGTACAGCTCCTACAATGAGCAGTTCTTC
-	TRBV4-2	TRBJ1-1	-	CASSQDGTRNAEAFF	TGTGCCAGCAGCCAAGATGGGACAAGGAACGCTGAAGCTTTCTTT
-	TRBV12-3/TRBV12-4	TRBJ2-1	TRBD2	CASSGNSGFGYNEQFF	TGTGCCAGCAGTGGTAATAGCGGGTTCGGATACAATGAGCAGTTCTTC
few	TRBV20-1	TRBJ2-7	TRBD2	CSVGTSGMYEQYF	TGCAGTGTTGGGACTAGCGGGATGTACGAGCAGTACTTC
few	TRBV12-3/TRBV12-4	TRBJ2-7	-	CASSLVGRPFEQYF	TGTGCCAGCAGTTTAGTGGGGCGGCCCTTCGAGCAGTACTTC
-	TRBV5-1	TRBJ2-1	-	CASSWDMSEQFF	TGCGCCAGCAGCTGGGACATGAGTGAGCAGTTCTTC
-	TRBV24-1	TRBJ1-2	-	CATSENSRPTGYTF	TGTGCCACCAGTGAGAACAGCCGGCCGACTGGCTACACCTTC
-	TRBV20-1	TRBJ2-2	-	CSARGGVGANTGELFF	TGCAGTGCTAGAGGTGGGGTCGGGGCGAACACCGGGGAGCTGTTTTTT
-	TRBV12-3/TRBV12-4	TRBJ2-5	-	CASGNGETQYF	TGTGCCAGCGGAAACGGAGAGACCCAGTACTTC
many	TRBV6-1	TRBJ2-7	-	CASSHRGGPYEQYF	TGTGCCAGCAGTCACAGGGGAGGGCCCTACGAGCAGTACTTC
few	TRBV29-1	TRBJ1-1	-	CSTVTGARTEAFF	TGCAGCACGGTTACGGGGGCGCGTACTGAAGCTTTCTTT
-	TRBV6-5	TRBJ2-1	-	CASSYNSADEQFF	TGTGCCAGCAGTTATAACAGCGCGGATGAGCAGTTCTTC
many	TRBV10-1	TRBJ2-2	TRBD1	CASRRTGEDGELFF	TGCGCCAGCAGGAGGACAGGGGAGGACGGGGAGCTGTTTTTT
-	TRBV18	TRBJ1-1	-	CASSPTMGRNTEAFF	TGTGCCAGCTCACCTACGATGGGGAGGAACACTGAAGCTTTCTTT
-	TRBV7-9	TRBJ2-3	TRBD2	CASSSRSGIGTDTQYF	TGTGCCAGCAGCTCCCGCAGCGGGATAGGGACAGATACGCAGTATTTT
-	TRBV5-1	TRBJ2-5	-	CASSFPGSHETQYF	TGCGCCAGCAGCTTTCCCGGGAGCCACGAGACCCAGTACTTC
many	TRBV10-1	TRBJ2-5	-	CASSDGTGNQETQYF	TGCGCCAGCAGTGATGGGACGGGAAACCAAGAGACCCAGTACTTC
many	TRBV27	TRBJ2-7	TRBD1	CASSLSQGDHTYEQYF	TGTGCCAGCAGTCTGTCACAGGGGGACCACACCTACGAGCAGTACTTC
many	TRBV19	TRBJ2-1	TRBD2	CASSIIAGGPNEQFF	TGTGCCAGTAGTATAATAGCGGGGGGGCCCAATGAGCAGTTCTTC
many	TRBV2	TRBJ1-6	-	CASSEDGGPPLHF	TGTGCCAGCAGTGAGGATGGAGGTCCACCCCTCCACTTT
many	TRBV11-2	TRBJ2-3	TRBD2	CASSFGLADTQYF	TGTGCCAGCAGCTTCGGACTAGCAGATACGCAGTATTTT
many	TRBV6-1	TRBJ2-5	-	CASSEATGTQETQYF	TGTGCCAGCAGTGAAGCGACCGGGACACAAGAGACCCAGTACTTC
many	TRBV20-1	TRBJ1-5	-	CSARASAIPSKPQHF	TGCAGTGCTAGAGCCTCGGCTATACCATCAAAGCCCCAGCATTTT
few	TRBV11-2	TRBJ2-4	TRBD2	CASSYDRLAGNQYF	TGTGCCAGCAGCTACGACAGACTAGCGGGGAATCAGTACTTC